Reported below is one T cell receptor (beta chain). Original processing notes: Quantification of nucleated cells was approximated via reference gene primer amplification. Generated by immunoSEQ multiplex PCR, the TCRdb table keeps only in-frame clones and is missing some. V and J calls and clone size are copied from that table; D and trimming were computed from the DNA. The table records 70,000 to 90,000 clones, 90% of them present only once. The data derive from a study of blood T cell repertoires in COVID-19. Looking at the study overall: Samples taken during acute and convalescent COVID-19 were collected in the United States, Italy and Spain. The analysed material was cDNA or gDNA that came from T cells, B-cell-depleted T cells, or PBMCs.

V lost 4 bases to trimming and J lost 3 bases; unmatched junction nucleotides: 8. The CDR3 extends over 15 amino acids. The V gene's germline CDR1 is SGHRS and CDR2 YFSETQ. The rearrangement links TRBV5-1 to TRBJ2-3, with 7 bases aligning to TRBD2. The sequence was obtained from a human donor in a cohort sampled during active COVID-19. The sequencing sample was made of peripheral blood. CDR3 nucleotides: TGCGCCAGCAGCCGCGCGGGGGACCTTACAGATACGCAGTATTTT. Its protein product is CASSRAGDLTDTQYF.